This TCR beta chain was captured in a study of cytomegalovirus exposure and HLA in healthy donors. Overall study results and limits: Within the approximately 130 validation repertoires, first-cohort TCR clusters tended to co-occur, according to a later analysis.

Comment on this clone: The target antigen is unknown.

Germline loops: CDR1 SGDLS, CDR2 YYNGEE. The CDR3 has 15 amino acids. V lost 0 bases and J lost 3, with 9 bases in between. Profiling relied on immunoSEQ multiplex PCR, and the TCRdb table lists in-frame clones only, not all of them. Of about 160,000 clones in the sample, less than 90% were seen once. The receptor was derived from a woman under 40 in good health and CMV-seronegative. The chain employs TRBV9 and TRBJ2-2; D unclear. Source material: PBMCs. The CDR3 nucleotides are TGTGCCAGCAGCGTAGTCCTAGGCGACACCGGGGAGCTGTTTTTT. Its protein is CASSVVLGDTGELFF. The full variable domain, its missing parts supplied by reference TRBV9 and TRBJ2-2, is DSGVTQTPKHLITATGQRVTLRCSPRSGDLSVYWYQQSLDQGLQFLIQYYNGEERAKGNILERFSAQQFPDLHSELNLSSLELGDSALYFCASSVVLGDTGELFFGEGSRLTVL.